Below are 30 T cell receptor beta chains sequenced from a single sample in a study of blood T cell repertoires in COVID-19. Assay used: immunoSEQ multiplex PCR; TCRdb lists only in-frame clones, some missing. The table includes 200,000 to 300,000 clones, around 88% detected once. The sequencing sample was made of peripheral blood. The receptors originated from an elderly man with acute or convalescent COVID-19.

The chain uses TRBV29-1 and TRBJ2-7; TRBD1 agrees at 12 bases. Germline V gene sequence: CDR1 SQVTM, CDR2 ANQGSEA. The CDR3 runs to 13 residues. The ends lost 5 bases at V and 4 bases at J; junction bases unmatched: 3. For the CDR3, the DNA is TGCAGCGTTAAGGGACAGGGGGCATACGAGCAGTACTTC. Translating gives CSVKGQGAYEQYF.

V is TRBV19 and J is TRBJ2-2; 16 positions match TRBD2. Unmatched junction bases numbered 10, after V lost 5 bases and J lost 4 bases. The CDR3 is 19 residues long. CDR1 and CDR2 (germline): LNHDA, SQIVND (reference sequence). The CDR3 is CASSSGLAGGRLGTGELFF. The CDR3 DNA reads as TGTGCCAGTAGTTCGGGACTAGCGGGAGGGCGTCTAGGCACCGGGGAGCTGTTTTTT.

This chain links TRBV6-5 with TRBJ1-2, with a possible D match to TRBD1 (6 bases). Germline assignment: CDR1 MNHEY and CDR2 SVGAGI. The CDR3 runs 14 residues. Trimming took 2 bases from V and 2 from J, leaving 9 bases between them. CDR3 region: CASSYQDRNYGYTF. For the CDR3, the DNA is TGTGCCAGCAGTTACCAGGACAGAAACTATGGCTACACCTTC.

This chain uses TRBV6-5 with TRBJ1-2; no clear D gene. Trimming shortened V by 3 bases and J by 2 bases, and 13 bases separated the two germline ends. Looked up from germline, CDR1 is MNHEY and CDR2 is SVGAGI. CDR3 length equals 15 residues. CDR3 region: CASSYSPFVNYGYTF. The CDR3, as DNA: TGTGCCAGCAGTTATTCTCCCTTTGTCAACTATGGCTACACCTTC.

This clone was observed once. Relative to the germline gene, one junction end is altered; a read error may explain this. The CDR3 spells CTISGGRGEVGYTF. CDR3 nucleotide sequence: TGTACCATCAGTGGTGGCAGGGGAGAGGTTGGCTACACCTTC. The V call is TRBV10-3, the J call TRBJ1-2, with a tentative D call TRBD1 (6 bases). CDR3 length: 14 amino acids. CDR1 ENHRY and CDR2 SYGVKD come from the germline V gene.

This clone was recorded a few times. This chain connects TRBV10-2 to TRBJ1-6; TRBD1 agrees at 7 bases. The J segment lost 9 bases and the V segment lost 3 bases, leaving 8 bases of the junction unmatched. The CDR3 is 15 residues long. Germline loops: CDR1 WSHSY, CDR2 SAAADI. CDR3 loop: CASSEIGDSGSPLHF. The CDR3 DNA is TGCGCCAGCAGTGAAATTGGGGACAGTGGTTCACCCCTCCACTTT.

This clone has a handful of counts. The CDR3 protein is CASSYPGSKYSNQPQHF. The DNA of the CDR3 is TGTGCCAGCAGTTACCCTGGGAGCAAATATAGCAATCAGCCCCAGCATTTT. V gene TRBV6-2 or TRBV6-3 combines with J gene TRBJ1-5; D not resolved. The CDR3 totals 17 residues. The germline V gene has CDR1 MNHEY and CDR2 SVGEGT. Trimming cost V 2 bases and J 0 bases, with 14 bases left between them.

The chain's CDR3 is CASSREGQGVDTEAFF. The CDR3 DNA follows: TGTGCCAGCAGCCGCGAGGGACAGGGAGTAGACACTGAAGCTTTCTTT. The chain recombines TRBV4-2 with TRBJ1-1, with 9 bases matching TRBD1. V dropped 4 bases and J dropped 3; count of bases not matched to a gene: 9. This CDR3 contains 16 residues. In germline, CDR1 is LGHNA, CDR2 YNFKEQ.

This clone showed up just once. The identical CDR3 is also encoded by other nucleotide sequences in the sample. V gene TRBV5-1 combines with J gene TRBJ2-2, with 8 bases fitting TRBD1. CDR3 length: 15 residues. V lost 0 bases, J lost 5 bases, and 3 bases stayed unmatched. In germline, CDR1 is SGHRS, CDR2 YFSETQ. DNA of the CDR3: TGCGCCAGCAGCTTGGACAGGGGGGATACCGGGGAGCTGTTTTTT. Its translation is CASSLDRGDTGELFF.

This chain joins TRBV2 and TRBJ1-4; 11 nucleotides align to TRBD1. Germline V gene data show CDR1 as SNHLY and CDR2 as FYNNEI. V was pared by 8 bases and J by 3 bases, with 8 bases of the junction left unmatched. The CDR3 runs 16 residues. The CDR3 DNA is TGTGCCAGCGGCCGGGACAGGGGGATTCCTAATGAAAAACTGTTTTTT. It is translated as CASGRDRGIPNEKLFF.

This clone occurred once. The chain is built from TRBV6-6 and TRBJ2-6, with a possible D match to TRBD1 (7 bases). The CDR3 is 17 residues long. Germline V gene lookup returns CDR1 MNHNY and CDR2 SVGAGI (reference sequence). The V end lost 5 bases, the J end lost 3 bases, and 17 bases lay between the germline ends. The CDR3 loop reads CASSPAEGAGGANVLTF. Here the CDR3 DNA reads TGTGCCAGCAGTCCAGCGGAGGGGGCTGGTGGGGCCAACGTCCTGACTTTC.

The gene calls are TRBV2 and TRBJ1-1, with D possibly TRBD1 on 6 matching bases. CDR1 and CDR2 (germline): SNHLY, FYNNEI. Trimming took 4 bases from V and 5 from J, leaving 11 bases between them. The CDR3 totals 13 residues. The CDR3 nucleotides read TGTGCCAGCAGTGGGAACAGGGATACTGAAGCTTTCTTT. This encodes CASSGNRDTEAFF. Supplemented by reference TRBV2 and TRBJ1-1, the full variable domain reads EPEVTQTPSHQVTQMGQEVILRCVPISNHLYFYWYRQILGQKVEFLVSFYNNEISEKSEIFDDQFSVERPDGSNFTLKIRSTKLEDSAMYFCASSGNRDTEAFFGQGTRLTVV.

V gene TRBV7-2 combines with J gene TRBJ2-2, with TRBD1 matching over 7 bases. The CDR3 contains 15 residues. Germline V gene sequence: CDR1 SGHTA, CDR2 FQGNSA. V was pared by 5 bases and J by 2 bases, with 5 bases of the junction left unmatched. The CDR3, as DNA: TGTGCCAGCAGCACCAGGACAGGCAACACCGGGGAGCTGTTTTTT. Amino acid sequence: CASSTRTGNTGELFF. Full variable domain (rest looked up from reference TRBV7-2 and TRBJ2-2): GAGVSQSPSNKVTEKGKDVELRCDPISGHTALYWYRQSLGQGLEFLIYFQGNSAPDKSGLPSDRFSAERTGGSVSTLTIQRTQQEDSAVYLCASSTRTGNTGELFFGEGSRLTVL.

The count of this clone is one. V and J are TRBV6-2 or TRBV6-3 and TRBJ2-7; the D is unclear. The CDR3 covers 15 residues. Trimming shortened V by 2 bases and J by 0 bases, and 11 bases separated the two germline ends. CDR1 and CDR2 (germline): MNHEY, SVGEGT. CDR3 in amino acids: CASSYPDGSSYEQYF. The DNA for the CDR3 is TGTGCCAGCAGTTACCCCGATGGCAGCTCCTACGAGCAGTACTTC.

The J gene is TRBJ2-3, the V gene TRBV2, with D possibly TRBD1 on 6 matching bases. Germline values: CDR1 SNHLY, CDR2 FYNNEI. The CDR3 totals 15 residues. With 0 bases removed from V and 8 bases from J, the gap between germline ends came to 15 bases. CDR3 amino acids: CASSEAQQGSGTQYF. The CDR3 nucleotides are TGTGCCAGCAGTGAAGCGCAACAGGGTTCCGGTACGCAGTATTTT.

V is TRBV28 and J is TRBJ1-2, with D maybe TRBD1 (6 bases). From germline, CDR1 is MDHEN and CDR2 SYDVKM. The V gene lost 4 bases and the J gene lost 3 bases, with 15 bases spanning the gap. The CDR3 loop spans 15 amino acids. The CDR3, as DNA: TGTGCCAGCAGTTCCCCTGGGCAGGGGCACTATGGCTACACCTTC. Amino acid sequence: CASSSPGQGHYGYTF.

The chain is built from TRBV2 and TRBJ2-7; TRBD1 aligns across 7 bases. J lost 5 bases, V lost 6 bases, and 10 bases had no gene match. The germline CDR1 and CDR2 sequences are SNHLY and FYNNEI. CDR3 length equals 14 residues. The CDR3 nucleotides are TGTGCCAGCAGGAGGGACAGTCCTTCCGACGAGCAGTACTTC. Protein sequence: CASRRDSPSDEQYF.

The chain couples TRBV7-9 to TRBJ1-6, with D possibly matching TRBD1 (5 bases). CDR3 length: 15 amino acids. Germline V gene data show CDR1 as SEHNR and CDR2 as FQNEAQ (reference sequence). The ends were cut back, 0 bases at V and 9 bases at J, with 12 bases in the middle. As DNA, the CDR3 is TGTGCCAGCAGCTTAGCGGGGGGGATCGGTTCACCCCTCCACTTT. Protein: CASSLAGGIGSPLHF.

V gene TRBV4-1 combines with J gene TRBJ1-2; no clear D gene. The germline CDR1 and CDR2 sequences are MGHRA and YSYEKL. The CDR3 sequence is 16 residues long. Trimming left V 2 bases short and J 5 bases short, with 18 bases between. The CDR3 protein is CASSQYSTGKVYGYTF. The CDR3 DNA is TGCGCCAGCAGCCAATACAGCACCGGCAAAGTGTATGGCTACACCTTC.

The V and J genes are TRBV7-9 and TRBJ1-4; 9 bases match TRBD1. V trimming: 2 bases; J trimming: 9 bases; junction bases outside the gene matches: 7. Germline V gene sequence: CDR1 SEHNR, CDR2 FQNEAQ (reference sequence). The CDR3 sequence is 15 residues long. CDR3 protein: CASSLTGTGKQKLFF. The CDR3, as DNA: TGTGCCAGCAGCTTAACAGGGACAGGGAAGCAAAAACTGTTTTTT.

This chain connects TRBV19 to TRBJ2-7; 7 bases match TRBD1. The CDR3 sequence is 13 residues long. V was clipped by 5 bases and J by 1 base; unmatched bases: 2. In germline, CDR1 is LNHDA, CDR2 SQIVND (reference sequence). The CDR3 DNA reads as TGTGCCAGTAGTCCGGGACAGTCCTACGAGCAGTACTTC. It translates to CASSPGQSYEQYF.

The genes are TRBV18 and TRBJ1-4; 7 nucleotides match TRBD1. The CDR3 spans 16 residues. The ends lost 1 base at V and 0 bases at J; junction bases unmatched: 2. Germline V gives CDR1 KGHSH, CDR2 LQKENI. The CDR3 region is CASSPRQGPTNEKLFF. As DNA, the CDR3 is TGTGCCAGCTCACCACGACAGGGACCAACTAATGAAAAACTGTTTTTT.

The chain combines TRBV7-6 with TRBJ2-2; 10 bases map to TRBD2. The CDR3 spans 16 residues. Germline-derived CDR1 and CDR2 are SGHVS and FNYEAQ. Unmatched junction bases numbered 13, after V lost 0 bases and J lost 15 bases. The CDR3 loop reads CASSLAGGLAGEKVFF. The CDR3 DNA sequence: TGTGCCAGCAGCTTAGCGGGCGGGCTAGCGGGAGAGAAGGTGTTTTTT.

The chain carries TRBV6-5 and TRBJ1-4; D uncertain. The CDR3 runs 13 residues. The germline V and J ends were trimmed by 8 bases and 5 bases, with 12 bases remaining between them. Germline V CDR1 and CDR2: MNHEY, SVGAGI. The DNA for the CDR3 is TGTGCCAGCTACTCGGTCCTAAATGAAAAACTGTTTTTT. This translates into CASYSVLNEKLFF.

The gene calls are TRBV5-1 and TRBJ2-3, with TRBD1 as a possible D gene (5 bases). The germline V gene encodes CDR1 SGHRS and CDR2 YFSETQ. V was shortened by 0 bases and J by 0 bases, with 8 bases between the two germline ends. The CDR3 sequence is 15 residues long. The CDR3 DNA sequence: TGCGCCAGCAGCTTGGGGACACCTAGCACAGATACGCAGTATTTT. Its translation: CASSLGTPSTDTQYF. The variable domain in full, with the rest retrieved from reference TRBV5-1 and TRBJ2-3, is KAGVTQTPRYLIKTRGQQVTLSCSPISGHRSVSWYQQTPGQGLQFLFEYFSETQRNKGNFPGRFSGRQFSNSRSEMNVSTLELGDSALYLCASSLGTPSTDTQYFGPGTRLTVL.

The rearrangement joins TRBV3-1 (or the pseudogene TRBV3-2) to TRBJ1-3, with a possible D match to TRBD1 (5 bases). Trimming removed 3 bases at V and 0 bases at J, with 21 bases between. The CDR3 is 19 residues long. Germline CDR1 LGHDT, CDR2 YNNKEL (reference sequence). The CDR3 nucleotides are TGTGCCAGCAGCCACTTTATAAGGGCAGGGTCACTCTCTGGAAACACCATATATTTT. Protein product: CASSHFIRAGSLSGNTIYF.

This chain uses TRBV2 with TRBJ1-4, with a tentative D call TRBD1 (5 bases). Germline V lookup: CDR1 SNHLY, CDR2 FYNNEI. The CDR3 length is 14 residues. V lost 8 bases to trimming and J lost 4 bases, with 14 bases between them. The CDR3 sequence is CASFAGGGNEKLFF. In DNA form, the CDR3 reads TGTGCCAGCTTCGCCGGGGGGGGTAATGAAAAACTGTTTTTT.

The V and J genes are TRBV29-1 and TRBJ2-1; the match to TRBD2 covers 8 bases. Germline V gene data show CDR1 as SQVTM and CDR2 as ANQGSEA. The CDR3 spans 15 residues. The V gene end was trimmed by 1 base and the J gene end by 6 bases; junction bases not matched to a gene: 8. In nucleotides, the CDR3 is TGCAGCGTTGAAGTGAGGCTAGCGGGCTCCAATGAGCAGTTCTTC. This gives the protein CSVEVRLAGSNEQFF.

The gene calls are TRBV7-2 and TRBJ2-5; 13 nucleotides line up with TRBD2. In germline, CDR1 is SGHTA, CDR2 FQGNSA. V dropped 3 bases and J dropped 8; count of bases not matched to a gene: 9. This CDR3 region has 16 residues. The CDR3 nucleotides are TGTGCCAGCAGCTTGACTAGCGGGGGGCCCAGGTCCACCCAGTACTTC. This codes for CASSLTSGGPRSTQYF.

J is TRBJ2-7 and V is TRBV7-2; perhaps TRBD2 as D (7 bases). V dropped 6 bases and J dropped 0 bases, with 12 bases sitting between them. The CDR3 loop spans 14 amino acids. From germline, CDR1 is SGHTA and CDR2 FQGNSA. CDR3: CASSWGGNSYEQYF. The CDR3 DNA reads as TGTGCCAGCAGTTGGGGGGGCAACTCCTACGAGCAGTACTTC.